This T cell receptor (beta chain) emerged from a study of patients and donors after allogeneic stem cell transplantation. Trimming cost V 8 bases and J 0 bases, with 16 bases left between them. The germline gives CDR1 SEHNR, CDR2 FQNEAQ (reference sequence). This CDR3 spans 15 amino acids. TCRdb reprocessed the RT-PCR reads via MiXCR and lists one record per CDR3 protein. Among approximately 200,000 distinct CDR3 sequences, less than 45% were seen once, and the ten largest hold around 35%. This clonotype was picked up a small number of times. This receptor was obtained from a human donor who was either an allogeneic HSCT recipient or a stem cell or donor lymphocyte infusion donor (not recorded which). It is not recorded whose cells these are; they may come from a transplant donor. The rearrangement links TRBV7-9 to TRBJ1-1, with a tentative D call TRBD1 (5 bases). The sample comprised blood, either unsorted or a sorted T cell fraction (not recorded which). The CDR3 sequence: CASPADGGLNTEAFF. The CDR3, as DNA: TGTGCCAGCCCCGCCGACGGGGGTCTGAACACTGAAGCTTTCTTT.